This T cell receptor beta chain was profiled in a study of shared clonotypes between healthy human individuals. General study findings and limits: Naive subsets, compared against memory subsets, generally had larger estimated richness values.

The protocol was immunoSEQ multiplex PCR, while the TCRdb copy is restricted to in-frame clones and leaves out a portion. The sample lists 2 million to 3 million clones; 85% to 95% were seen once. CDR1 SNHLY and CDR2 FYNNEI come from the germline V gene. The junction had 9 bases not matched to a gene; V was cut back by 6 bases and J by 5 bases. The CDR3 covers 14 residues. Of note for this clone: Its antigen is unknown.

Sequenced: naive CD4+ T cells sorted from blood. Regarding subset: CD45RA+ positively selected. V and J are TRBV2 and TRBJ2-5; 7 bases match TRBD2. This sequence was found in a man between 18 and 29 years old in good health. The CDR3 spells CASSDKLALETQYF. The CDR3 DNA reads TGTGCCAGCAGCGATAAACTAGCGCTGGAGACCCAGTACTTC.